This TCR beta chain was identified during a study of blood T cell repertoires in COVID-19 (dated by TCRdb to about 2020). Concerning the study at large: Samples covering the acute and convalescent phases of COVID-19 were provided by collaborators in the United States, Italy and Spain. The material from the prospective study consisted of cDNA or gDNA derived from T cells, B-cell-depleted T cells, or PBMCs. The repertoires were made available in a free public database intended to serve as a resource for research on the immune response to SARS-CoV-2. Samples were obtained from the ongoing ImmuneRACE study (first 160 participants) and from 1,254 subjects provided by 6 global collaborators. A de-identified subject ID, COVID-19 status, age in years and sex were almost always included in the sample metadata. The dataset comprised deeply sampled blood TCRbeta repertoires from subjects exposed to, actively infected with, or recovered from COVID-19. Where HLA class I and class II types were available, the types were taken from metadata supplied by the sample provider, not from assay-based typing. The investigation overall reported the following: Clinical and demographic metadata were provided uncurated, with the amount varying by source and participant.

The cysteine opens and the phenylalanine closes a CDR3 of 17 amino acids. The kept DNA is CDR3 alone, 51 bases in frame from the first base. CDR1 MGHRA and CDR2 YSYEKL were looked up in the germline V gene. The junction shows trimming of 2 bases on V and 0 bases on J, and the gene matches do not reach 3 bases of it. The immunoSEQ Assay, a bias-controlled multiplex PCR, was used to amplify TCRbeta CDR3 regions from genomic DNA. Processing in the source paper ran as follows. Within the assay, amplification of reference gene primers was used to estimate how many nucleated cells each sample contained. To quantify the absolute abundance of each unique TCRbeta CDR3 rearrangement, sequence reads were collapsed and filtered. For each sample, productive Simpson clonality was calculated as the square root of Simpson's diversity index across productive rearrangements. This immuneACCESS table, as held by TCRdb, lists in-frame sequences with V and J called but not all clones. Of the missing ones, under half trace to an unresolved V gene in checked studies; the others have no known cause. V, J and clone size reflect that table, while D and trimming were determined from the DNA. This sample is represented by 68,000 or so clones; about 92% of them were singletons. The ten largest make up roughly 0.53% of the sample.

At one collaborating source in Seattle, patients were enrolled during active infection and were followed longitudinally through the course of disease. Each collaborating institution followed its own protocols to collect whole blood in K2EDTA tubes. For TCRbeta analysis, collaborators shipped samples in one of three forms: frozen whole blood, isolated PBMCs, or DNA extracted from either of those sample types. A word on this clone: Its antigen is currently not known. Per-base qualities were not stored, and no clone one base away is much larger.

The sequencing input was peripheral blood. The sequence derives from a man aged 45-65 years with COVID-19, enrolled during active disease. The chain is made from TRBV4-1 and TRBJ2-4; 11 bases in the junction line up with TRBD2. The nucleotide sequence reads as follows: TGCGCCAGCAGCCAAATACTAGCGGGGGTAGCCAAAAACATTCAGTACTTC. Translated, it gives CASSQILAGVAKNIQYF.